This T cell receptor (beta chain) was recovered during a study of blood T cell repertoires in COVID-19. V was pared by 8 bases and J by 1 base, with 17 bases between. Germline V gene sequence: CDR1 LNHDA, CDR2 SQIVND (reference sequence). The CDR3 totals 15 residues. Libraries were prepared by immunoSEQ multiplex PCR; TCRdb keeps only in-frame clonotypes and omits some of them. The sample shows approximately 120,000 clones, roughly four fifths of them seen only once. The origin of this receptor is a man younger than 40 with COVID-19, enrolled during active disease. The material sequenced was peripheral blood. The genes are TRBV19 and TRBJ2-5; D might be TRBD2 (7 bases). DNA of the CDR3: TGTGCCAGTGGGATCGGCGGGGGCAGCCAAGAGACCCAGTACTTC. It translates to CASGIGGGSQETQYF.